These 2 T cell receptor beta chains were sequenced from one sample in a study of blood T cell repertoires in COVID-19. Clones were read by immunoSEQ multiplex PCR, and TCRdb kept only the in-frame ones, dropping some. The table includes about 100,000 clones, 80% to 95% detected once. Sample: peripheral blood. Receptor source: a man between 65 and 79 years old with acute or convalescent COVID-19.

This clone has only one observation. V gene TRBV27 combines with J gene TRBJ1-2; D is uncertain. V shed 8 bases and J shed 7 bases, with 14 bases lying between them. Germline values: CDR1 MNHEY, CDR2 SMNVEV (reference sequence). There are 12 residues in the CDR3. CDR3 region: CASRNLGGGYTF. CDR3 DNA: TGTGCCAGCCGAAACCTTGGCGGTGGCTACACCTTC.

This chain uses TRBV28 with TRBJ1-1; D may be TRBD1 (5 bases). CDR1 and CDR2 (germline): MDHEN, SYDVKM. Trimming removed 2 bases at V and 5 bases at J, with 9 bases between. This CDR3 spans 13 amino acids. The CDR3 spells CASSLVGVTEAFF. The DNA for the CDR3 is TGTGCCAGCAGTTTAGTAGGGGTGACTGAAGCTTTCTTT. The entire variable domain, with the rest obtained from reference TRBV28 and TRBJ1-1, is as follows: DVKVTQSSRYLVKRTGEKVFLECVQDMDHENMFWYRQDPGLGLRLIYFSYDVKMKEKGDIPEGYSVSREKKERFSLILESASTNQTSMYLCASSLVGVTEAFFGQGTRLTVV.